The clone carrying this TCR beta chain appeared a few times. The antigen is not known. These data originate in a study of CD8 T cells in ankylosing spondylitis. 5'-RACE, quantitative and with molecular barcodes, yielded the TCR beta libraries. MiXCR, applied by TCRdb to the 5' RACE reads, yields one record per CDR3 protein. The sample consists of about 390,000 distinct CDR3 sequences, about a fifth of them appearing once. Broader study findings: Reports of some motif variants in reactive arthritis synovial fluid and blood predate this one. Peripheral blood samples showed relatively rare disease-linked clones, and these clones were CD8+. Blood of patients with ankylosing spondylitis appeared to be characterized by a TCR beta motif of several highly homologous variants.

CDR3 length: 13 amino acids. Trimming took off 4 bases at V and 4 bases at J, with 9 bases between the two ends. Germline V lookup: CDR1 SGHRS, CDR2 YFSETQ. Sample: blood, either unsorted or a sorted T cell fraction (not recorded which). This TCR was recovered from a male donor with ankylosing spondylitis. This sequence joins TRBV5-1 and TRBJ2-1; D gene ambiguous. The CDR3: CASSPERYNEQFF. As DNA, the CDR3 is TGCGCCAGCAGCCCAGAAAGATACAATGAGCAGTTCTTC.